This TCR beta chain was obtained from a study of blood T cell repertoires in COVID-19. In the study overall: The origin of the acute and convalescent COVID-19 samples was the United States, Italy and Spain. T cells, B-cell-depleted T cells, or PBMCs supplied cDNA or gDNA.

This clone was recorded a few times. Seattle-derived patients entered the study during active infection and were followed longitudinally. In the original workflow: Estimation of nucleated cell counts relied on the amplification of reference gene primers. Sequenced by immunoSEQ multiplex PCR; TCRdb stores in-frame clones only, minus some. The DNA was the basis for D and trimming; V, J and clone size are from that table. The table records about 11,000 clones, over 70% of them present only once. The CDR3 sequence is 15 residues long. In germline, CDR1 is SGHDT, CDR2 YYEEEE. V gave up 4 bases and J gave up 0 bases, with 8 bases separating them.

What was sequenced was peripheral blood. The rearrangement uses TRBV5-6 and TRBJ1-6; tentative D call: TRBD1 (5 bases). The sequence came from a man aged 55 to 69 with COVID-19, enrolled during active disease. CDR3 protein: CASSPQGSYNSPLHF. CDR3 coding DNA: TGTGCCAGCAGCCCCCAGGGCTCCTATAATTCACCCCTCCACTTT.